These T cell receptor beta chains were read from a single sample in a study of T cell responses to AZD1222 COVID-19 vaccine. Here immunoSEQ multiplex PCR was the method, and the copy in TCRdb shows in-frame clones only, minus some. This sample has approximately 150,000 clones, with around 88% found just once. The sequenced sample was peripheral blood, obtained on day 0 of AZD1222 vaccination. These receptor sequences come from an adult in good health. CDR3s include the opening cysteine and the closing phenylalanine or tryptophan. Each record gives: clone size, D gene, V gene, J gene, CDR3 DNA, CDR3 protein. The D gene is left open where the match is weak. Not every row has a clone size; where given, it reads once, few, many or a size class.

-,-,TRBV6-5,TRBJ1-1,TGTGCCAGCAGTTACCCTACGGGGTCGGCTTTCTTT,CASSYPTGSAFF
few,-,TRBV18,TRBJ2-3,TGTGCCAGCTCACTAGGGGGTTTGAATACGCAGTATTTT,CASSLGGLNTQYF
once,-,TRBV5-5,TRBJ1-5,TGTGCCAGCAGCTTGGAAACAGAGGACCAGCCCCAGCATTTT,CASSLETEDQPQHF
few,TRBD1,TRBV14,TRBJ1-2,TGTGCCAGCAGCCAAGTCTCAGGACAGGGTCGTCGCTACACCTTC,CASSQVSGQGRRYTF
-,TRBD1,TRBV7-9,TRBJ1-4,TGTGCCAGCAGCTCGGACAGGACTACTAATGAAAAACTGTTTTTT,CASSSDRTTNEKLFF
-,-,TRBV11-3,TRBJ2-5,TGTGCCAGCAGCATTGATTGGGGGGAGACCCAGTACTTC,CASSIDWGETQYF
-,TRBD1,TRBV4-3,TRBJ1-5,TGCGCCAGCAGCCAATACTCATGGGGACAGACAAATCAGCCCCAGCATTTT,CASSQYSWGQTNQPQHF
-,TRBD1,TRBV27,TRBJ1-6,TGTGCCAGCAGACTACAGGGGCGGGGGGACCTCCACTTT,CASRLQGRGDLHF
few,-,TRBV20-1,TRBJ2-3,TGCAGTGCTGGCGCCTCAGATACGCAGTATTTT,CSAGASDTQYF
few,-,TRBV28,TRBJ2-7,TGTGCCAGCAAAGCACCCATGGGGGAGACCTACGAGCAGTACTTC,CASKAPMGETYEQYF
-,-,TRBV5-1,TRBJ1-6,TGCGCCAGCGCCTTATCCGGCGGAAATTCACCCCTCCACTTT,CASALSGGNSPLHF
-,TRBD2,TRBV19,TRBJ2-3,TGTGCCAGTTCTAGCGGGAGTCTATTAGATACGCAGTATTTT,CASSSGSLLDTQYF
-,TRBD2,TRBV5-4,TRBJ2-7,TGTGCCAGCAGCAAGGGACTAGCGGGAGAGCAGTACTTC,CASSKGLAGEQYF
few,-,TRBV5-1,TRBJ2-3,TGCGCCAGCAGCTTGGAGGTGGGTCTAGCAACAGATACGCAGTATTTT,CASSLEVGLATDTQYF
-,-,TRBV7-6,TRBJ2-5,TGTGCCAGCAGCTTGTCAGGGGGCGGGGGAGAGACCCAGTACTTC,CASSLSGGGGETQYF
-,-,TRBV5-4,TRBJ2-1,TGTGCCAGCAGCTTGGGACCACAGTACAATGAGCAGTTCTTC,CASSLGPQYNEQFF
-,-,TRBV14,TRBJ2-1,TGTGCCAGCAGCCGTCCCGGGGGCTCCTACAATGAGCAGTTCTTC,CASSRPGGSYNEQFF
-,TRBD1,TRBV14,TRBJ2-7,TGTGCCAGCAGTGTGACAGGGAACGAGCAGTACTTC,CASSVTGNEQYF
-,TRBD1,TRBV5-5,TRBJ2-7,TGTGCCAGCAGCTCAGGGACAGGGGGGGATCGCTACGAGCAGTACTTC,CASSSGTGGDRYEQYF
-,-,TRBV6-5,TRBJ1-2,TGTGCCAGCAGTTACGGGCAGCGGGGGGTGGACTACACCTTC,CASSYGQRGVDYTF
-,-,TRBV28,TRBJ1-1,TGTGCCAGCAGTTCTCCGGGGTGGAACACTGAAGCTTTCTTT,CASSSPGWNTEAFF
-,-,TRBV15,TRBJ1-2,TGTGCCACCAGCAGGGGAGGGGAAAGGACTAACTATGGCTACACCTTC,CATSRGGERTNYGYTF
-,-,TRBV7-9,TRBJ1-5,TGTGCCAGCAGCTTAGATACCGGGCTCTATCAGCCCCAGCATTTT,CASSLDTGLYQPQHF
-,-,TRBV7-2,TRBJ2-7,TGTGCCAGCAGCTTAGTTACAGGGCGGACCCTCTCCTACGAGCAGTACTTC,CASSLVTGRTLSYEQYF
-,TRBD1,TRBV6-2/TRBV6-3,TRBJ1-1,TGTGCCAGCAGTTCTCGGACAGGTTATACTGAAGCTTTCTTT,CASSSRTGYTEAFF
-,-,TRBV7-9,TRBJ2-1,TGTGCCAGCAGCTGGGGCCGGGGCTCCTACAATGAGCAGTTCTTC,CASSWGRGSYNEQFF
-,TRBD1,TRBV19,TRBJ1-2,TGTGCCAGTAGTAGGGACAGGGGGCCGGGCGGCTATGGCTACACCTTC,CASSRDRGPGGYGYTF
-,-,TRBV27,TRBJ2-7,TGTGCCAGCAGTTTGGCCTTCCCCTACGAGCAGTACTTC,CASSLAFPYEQYF
-,TRBD1,TRBV11-2,TRBJ1-3,TGTGCCAGCAGCTCCGGCGGGACAGGGGGTTTCTCTGGAAACACCATATATTTT,CASSSGGTGGFSGNTIYF
-,TRBD2,TRBV5-1,TRBJ2-1,TGCGCCAGCAGCGGACTAGCGGGAGTTAATGAGCAGTTCTTC,CASSGLAGVNEQFF
-,-,TRBV19,TRBJ1-4,TGTGCCAGTAGTATCAGCGGAGGATATGAAAAACTGTTTTTT,CASSISGGYEKLFF
-,-,TRBV19,TRBJ1-1,TGTGCCAGTAATCGGGTGAACACTGAAGCTTTCTTT,CASNRVNTEAFF
-,TRBD2,TRBV5-1,TRBJ2-1,TGCGCCAGCAGCTTGGTGGCGGGAGCGCACAATGAGCAGTTCTTC,CASSLVAGAHNEQFF
-,TRBD1,TRBV5-4,TRBJ1-2,TGTGCCAGCAGCCCGACGACAGGGGCTAACTATGGCTACACCTTC,CASSPTTGANYGYTF
-,-,TRBV13,TRBJ1-1,TGTGCCAGCAGCTTAGCCAGCGGCATGAACACTGAAGCTTTCTTT,CASSLASGMNTEAFF
-,TRBD2,TRBV5-6,TRBJ2-7,TGTGCCAGCAGCTTTGGGACTAGCGGGAGCTACGAGCAGTACTTC,CASSFGTSGSYEQYF